The rows below give T cell receptor beta chains drawn from one sample of a study of T cells after yellow fever vaccination. TCRdb itself ran the 5' RACE reads through MiXCR, one entry per CDR3 protein. The table lists 300,000 to 450,000 distinct CDR3 sequences, about 8.3% of them singletons, with 17% in the top ten. The sample consisted of PBMCs, taken 35 to 50 days after the first yellow fever vaccination. The receptor set was obtained from a man aged 18-30 years who received the YFV17D yellow fever vaccine. The CDR3 runs from the conserved cysteine through the conserved F or W. A D gene is named only where the DNA matches it firmly. Part of the rows lack a size; the others show once, few, many or a class for expanded clones.

>TRBV25-1|TRBJ2-1|-|few
CASSDAVGDEQFF
TGTGCCAGCAGTGACGCCGTCGGCGATGAGCAGTTCTTC
>TRBV15|TRBJ1-6|-|-
CATSRSSGSNSPLHF
TGTGCCACCAGCAGATCGTCAGGGAGTAATTCACCCCTCCACTTT
>TRBV7-9|TRBJ2-1|-|few
CASSFPVKGVFF
TGTGCCAGCAGCTTTCCCGTCAAGGGGGTGTTCTTC
>TRBV2|TRBJ2-1|TRBD2|-
CASSPLGGGGSSYNEQFF
TGTGCCAGCAGCCCCTTAGGTGGGGGGGGGAGCTCCTACAATGAGCAGTTCTTC
>TRBV29-1|TRBJ2-2|-|-
CSGGTRGTGELFF
TGCAGCGGGGGGACCAGGGGCACCGGGGAGCTGTTTTTT
>TRBV5-6|TRBJ2-1|-|many
CASSLFWEQFF
TGTGCCAGCAGCTTGTTTTGGGAGCAGTTCTTC
>TRBV5-1|TRBJ2-2|-|-
CASSLRGTPNTGELFF
TGCGCCAGCAGCTTGAGGGGCACCCCGAACACCGGGGAGCTGTTTTTT
>TRBV28|TRBJ2-2|-|-
CASSPPTRAGELFF
TGTGCCAGCAGCCCACCCACCAGGGCCGGGGAGCTGTTTTTT
>TRBV6-1|TRBJ2-3|TRBD1|few
CASSDEFGDREDTQYF
TGTGCCAGCAGTGACGAATTTGGGGACAGGGAGGATACGCAGTATTTT
>TRBV10-3|TRBJ2-3|-|few
CAISESGQPDTQYF
TGTGCCATCAGTGAGTCCGGACAGCCTGATACGCAGTATTTT
>TRBV10-3|TRBJ2-1|TRBD1|-
CAISEIRQGAYNEQFF
TGTGCCATCAGTGAAATAAGACAGGGGGCCTACAATGAGCAGTTCTTC
>TRBV7-3|TRBJ2-1|TRBD2|few
CASSQGLVGNEQFF
TGTGCCAGCAGCCAAGGACTAGTTGGCAATGAGCAGTTCTTC
>TRBV5-1|TRBJ2-1|-|-
CASSLAGTAAYNEQFF
TGCGCCAGCAGCTTGGCCGGGACGGCCGCCTACAATGAGCAGTTCTTC
>TRBV5-1|TRBJ1-2|-|-
CASSLTGGQNGYTF
TGCGCCAGCAGCTTGACCGGGGGGCAGAATGGCTACACCTTC
>TRBV5-1|TRBJ1-1|-|few
CASTDSYLNTEAFF
TGCGCCAGCACCGATAGTTATCTGAACACTGAAGCTTTCTTT
>TRBV28|TRBJ1-1|-|few
CASSLWREGTEAFF
TGTGCCAGCAGTTTGTGGAGGGAGGGAACTGAAGCTTTCTTT
>TRBV6-1|TRBJ2-5|-|-
CASKATGNQETQYF
TGTGCCAGCAAAGCTACAGGGAATCAAGAGACCCAGTACTTC
>TRBV7-9|TRBJ2-5|-|few
CATSRGLKETQYF
TGTGCCACCAGCCGAGGACTAAAAGAGACCCAGTACTTC
>TRBV6-2/TRBV6-3|TRBJ2-7|TRBD1|few
CASKPDRRQGRYEQYF
TGTGCCAGCAAACCCGATCGGAGACAGGGGCGTTACGAGCAGTACTTC